This T cell receptor beta chain was sequenced for a study of identifying expanded T cells in peripheral blood. Findings of the study overall: Across healthy donors, higher total template counts meant significantly greater roughly 2-week count variance. Technical replicates showed roughly 1.2 changed clones; roughly two weeks roughly 16; four weeks 19.

Clones were read by immunoSEQ multiplex PCR, and TCRdb kept only the in-frame ones, dropping some. Of about 89,000 clones in the sample, about 90% were seen once. As for this clone: Its target is unknown.

Between the trimmed V and J ends, which lost 8 bases and 3 bases, there was a span of 14 bases. Germline CDR1 and CDR2: MNHNY and SVGAGI (reference sequence). The CDR3 totals 13 residues. Sequencing was done on a sample of blood. The rearrangement links TRBV6-6 to TRBJ2-7, with D perhaps TRBD1 (5 bases). The origin of this receptor is a person aged 18-70 years in good health. The CDR3 region is CASGAAGYYEQYF. The CDR3 DNA sequence: TGTGCCAGCGGGGCGGCAGGGTACTACGAGCAGTACTTC.